A single sample is the source of the 10 T cell receptor beta chains below, sequenced in a study of lymphopenia after photon versus proton radiotherapy. Assay used: immunoSEQ multiplex PCR; TCRdb lists only in-frame clones, some missing. The sample gives around 63,000 clones, more than 75% of which show up once; approximately 10% is in the top ten. The starting material was peripheral blood, obtained from a patient treated with proton-based radiotherapy. These TCRs come from a man at least 80 years old with esophageal cancer.

The chain combines TRBV7-2 with TRBJ2-3; 9 positions match TRBD2. The V gene's germline CDR1 is SGHTA and CDR2 FQGNSA. This CDR3 has 15 amino acids. Trimming took 3 bases from V and 7 from J; bases not matched to a gene: 8. The CDR3 DNA reads TGTGCCAGCAGCTTCGCGGGAGGGCCTGCAAATACGCAGTATTTT. This codes for CASSFAGGPANTQYF.

The chain combines TRBV19 with TRBJ1-5; TRBD1 might be the D (5 bases). The CDR3 is 14 residues long. V lost 7 bases to trimming and J lost 2 bases, with 12 bases between them. The germline V gene encodes CDR1 LNHDA and CDR2 SQIVND (reference sequence). CDR3 sequence (DNA): TGTGCCAGTACCATGAGGGGTGGCAATCAGCCCCAGCATTTT. Its translation is CASTMRGGNQPQHF.

CDR3 amino acids: CASSQPLGSRTGANVLTF. CDR3 in DNA: TGTGCCAGCAGCCAGCCCCTAGGATCGAGGACTGGGGCCAACGTCCTGACTTTC. The chain recombines TRBV14 with TRBJ2-6; D not resolved. The germline V gene encodes CDR1 SGHDN and CDR2 FVKESK. V was pared by 3 bases and J by 2 bases, with 17 bases between. CDR3 length: 18 residues. Combining the CDR3 with reference TRBV14 and TRBJ2-6 gives the whole variable domain EAGVTQFPSHSVIEKGQTVTLRCDPISGHDNLYWYRRVMGKEIKFLLHFVKESKQDESGMPNNRFLAERTGGTYSTLKVQPAELEDSGVYFCASSQPLGSRTGANVLTFGAGSRLTVL.

The V and J genes are TRBV6-5 and TRBJ1-1; D might be TRBD1 (6 bases). V lost 2 bases and J lost 1, with 14 bases in between. The CDR3 is 16 residues long. CDR1 and CDR2 from the germline V gene are MNHEY and SVGAGI. The CDR3 DNA follows: TGTGCCAGCAGTTACGGGCCAGGGGTGGGGAACACTGAAGCTTTCTTT. Amino acid sequence: CASSYGPGVGNTEAFF.

The chain joins TRBV13 to TRBJ2-7; TRBD1 agrees at 10 bases. Germline V CDR1 and CDR2: PRHDT, FYEKMQ (reference sequence). V trimming: 5 bases; J trimming: 4 bases; junction bases outside the gene matches: 8. This CDR3 contains 15 residues. In DNA, the CDR3 is TGTGCCAGCAGCCCGCCGGGACAGGGGTTTTACGAGCAGTACTTC. It is translated as CASSPPGQGFYEQYF.

The chain joins TRBV6-6 to TRBJ1-5, with D hard to call. CDR1 is MNHNY, CDR2 SVGAGI, per germline (reference sequence). V lost 2 bases and J 6 bases, leaving 11 bases between the germline ends. CDR3 length equals 14 residues. Here the CDR3 reads CASSYSRLGQPQHF. The CDR3 bases are TGTGCCAGCAGTTACAGTAGGTTAGGTCAGCCCCAGCATTTT.

V is TRBV7-3 and J is TRBJ2-7, with 9 bases fitting TRBD2. The CDR3 is 16 residues long. Germline values: CDR1 SGHTA, CDR2 FQGTGA. The J segment lost 6 bases and the V segment lost 5 bases, leaving 14 bases of the junction unmatched. CDR3 sequence: CASSPRAGLARSEQYF. CDR3 DNA sequence: TGTGCCAGCAGCCCCCGAGCGGGACTAGCAAGGTCCGAGCAGTACTTC.

The genes are TRBV18 and TRBJ2-6; 11 bases line up with TRBD2. CDR1 and CDR2 from the germline V gene are KGHSH and LQKENI. The CDR3 has 18 residues. The trim removed 2 bases at V and 4 bases at J, leaving 7 bases unmatched. In nucleotides, the CDR3 is TGTGCCAGCTCACCAGTGCTAGCGGGAGGAAGAGGGGCCAACGTCCTGACTTTC. This translates into CASSPVLAGGRGANVLTF.

This clone has more than one count but fewer than ten. V gene TRBV2 combines with J gene TRBJ1-5; D unclear. The CDR3 has 14 amino acids. Germline CDR1 reads SNHLY; CDR2 reads FYNNEI. V lost 4 bases and J 4 bases, leaving 11 bases between the germline ends. DNA of the CDR3: TGTGCCAGCAGTGGGTCTATACCAAATCAGCCCCAGCATTTT. It translates to CASSGSIPNQPQHF.

This sequence joins TRBV11-3 and TRBJ2-5; no clear D. Germline CDR1 and CDR2: SGHNT and YENEEA. V was trimmed by 1 base and J by 5 bases, leaving 8 bases between them. This CDR3 region has 13 residues. The CDR3 reads CASSLGPAETQYF. CDR3 coding DNA: TGTGCCAGCAGCTTAGGGCCCGCGGAGACCCAGTACTTC.